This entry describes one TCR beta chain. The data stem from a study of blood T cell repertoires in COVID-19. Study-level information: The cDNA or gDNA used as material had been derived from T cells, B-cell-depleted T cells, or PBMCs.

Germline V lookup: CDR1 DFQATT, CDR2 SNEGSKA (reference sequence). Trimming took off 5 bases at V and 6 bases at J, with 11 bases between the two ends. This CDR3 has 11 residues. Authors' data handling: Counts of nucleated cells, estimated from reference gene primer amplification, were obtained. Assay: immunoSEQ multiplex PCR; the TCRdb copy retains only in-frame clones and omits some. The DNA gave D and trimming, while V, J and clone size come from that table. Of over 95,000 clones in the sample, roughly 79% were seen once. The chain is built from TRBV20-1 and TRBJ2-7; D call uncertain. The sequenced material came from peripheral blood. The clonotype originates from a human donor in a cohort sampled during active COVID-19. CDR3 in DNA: TGCAGTGCTCAAGACTCGGTCGAGCAGTACTTC. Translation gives CSAQDSVEQYF.